The rows below give T cell receptor beta chains drawn from one sample of a study of shared clonotypes between healthy human individuals. Generated by immunoSEQ multiplex PCR, the TCRdb table keeps only in-frame clones and is missing some. This table has about 490,000 clones, about 82% appearing once. The sequenced sample was PBMCs. All receptors come from a woman in her thirties or forties in good health. Some clones in this sample may be carry-over from other donors' samples. CDR3s include the opening cysteine and the closing phenylalanine or tryptophan.

v_gene | CDR3aa
TRBV14 | CASSSHRNQPQHF
TRBV30 | CAWSPGGGAGYGYTF
TRBV30 | CAWSVRREPHEQYF
TRBV6-6 | CASSYGINQPQHF
TRBV11-2 | CASSLDRGAGGRDTQYF
TRBV5-1 | CASRRDPGGETQYF
TRBV30 | CAWSGTDYNSPLHF
TRBV5-1 | CASSVTGEGTQYF
TRBV19 | CASSMRAGAGGETQYF
TRBV5-1 | CASSSLGQALSGNTIYF
TRBV15 | CATSRERGPYNEQFF
TRBV25-1 | CASSFDRSNSPLHF
TRBV5-1 | CASSLRATGLASYEQYF
TRBV6-1 | CASRGPDTQYF
TRBV7-9 | CASRASSSTDTQYF
TRBV5-1 | CASSLREYEKLFF
TRBV10-3 | CAISESTEMQYF
TRBV30 | CAWATGIEQPQHF
TRBV2 | CASSEQGITNTGELFF
TRBV28 | CASRSGTGDMTYYGYTF
TRBV7-3 | CATRSGLAGADTQYF
TRBV28 | CASSRTGVAGDYNEQFF
TRBV4-2 | CASSQEVRGRYSTDTQYF
TRBV18 | CASSPTGNQKADIQYF